This TCR beta chain appears in the sequencing data of a study of blood T cell repertoires in COVID-19. The overall study: Acute-phase and convalescent COVID-19 samples originated in the United States, Italy and Spain. T cells, B-cell-depleted T cells, or PBMCs provided the cDNA or gDNA that served as material.

This CDR3 is 13 amino acids long. The V gene lost 2 bases and the J gene lost 4 bases, with 9 bases spanning the gap. CDR1 is GTSNPN and CDR2 is SVGIG in the germline V gene (reference sequence). The table came from immunoSEQ multiplex PCR; TCRdb's copy has only in-frame clones and leaves some out. The sample lists over 120,000 clones, 75% to 85% occurring once. The Seattle patients joined while their infection was active and were tracked longitudinally afterward. The sample consisted of peripheral blood. This rearrangement joins TRBV30 to TRBJ1-5; D call uncertain. This TCR derives from a woman in her seventies with COVID-19, enrolled during active disease. The CDR3 region is CAWSTASNQPQHF. The DNA for the CDR3 is TGTGCCTGGAGTACAGCCTCAAATCAGCCCCAGCATTTT.